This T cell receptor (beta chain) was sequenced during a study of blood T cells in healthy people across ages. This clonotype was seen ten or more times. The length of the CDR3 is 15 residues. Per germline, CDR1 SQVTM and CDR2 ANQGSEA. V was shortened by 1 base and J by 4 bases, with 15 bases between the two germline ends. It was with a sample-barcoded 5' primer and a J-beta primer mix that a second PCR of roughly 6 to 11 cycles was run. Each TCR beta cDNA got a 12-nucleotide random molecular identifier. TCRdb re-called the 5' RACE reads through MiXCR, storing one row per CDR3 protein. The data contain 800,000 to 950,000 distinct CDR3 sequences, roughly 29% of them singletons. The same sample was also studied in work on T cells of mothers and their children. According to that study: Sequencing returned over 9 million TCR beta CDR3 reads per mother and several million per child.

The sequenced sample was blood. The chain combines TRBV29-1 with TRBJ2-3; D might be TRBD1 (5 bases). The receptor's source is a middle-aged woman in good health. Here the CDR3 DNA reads TGCAGCGTTGAAGCGTCAGGGTTTTTCTCAGATACGCAGTATTTT. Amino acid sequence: CSVEASGFFSDTQYF.